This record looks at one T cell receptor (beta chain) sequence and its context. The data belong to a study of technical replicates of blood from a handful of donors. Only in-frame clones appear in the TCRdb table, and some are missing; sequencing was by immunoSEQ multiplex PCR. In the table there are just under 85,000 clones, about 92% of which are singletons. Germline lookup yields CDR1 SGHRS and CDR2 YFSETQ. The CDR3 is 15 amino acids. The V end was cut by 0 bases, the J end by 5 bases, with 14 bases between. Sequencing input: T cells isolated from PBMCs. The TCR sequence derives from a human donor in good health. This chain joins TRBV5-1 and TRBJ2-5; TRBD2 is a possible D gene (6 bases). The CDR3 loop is CASSLESGLGETQYF. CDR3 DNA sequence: TGCGCCAGCAGCTTGGAATCGGGACTCGGCGAGACCCAGTACTTC.